These 22 T cell receptor beta chains came from one sample sequenced in a study of human T cells and chemical hapten exposure (dated by TCRdb to the early 2020s). Read against the paper, the sample's time point label means: patch test 2, 6 weeks after DPC sensitization. The intended sense of this specimen's treatment or condition label: therapeutic diphenylcyclopropenone sensitization with weekly scalp DPC. Library preparation employed RACE. Sequencing took place on a NextSeq 500. TCRdb took the public reads, trimmed them with fastp at Q25, ran MiXCR for clone calling and kept in-frame beta chains. Records with the same CDR3 protein are collapsed into one entry carrying the most frequent genes and DNA. This sample lists 95,000 or so distinct CDR3 sequences; approximately 10% were detected once. 3% to 4% of the sample belongs to the ten largest clones. Sequenced material: whole blood, taken in connection with sensitization to the hapten diphenylcyclopropenone (DPC). All receptors come from a woman between 40 and 55 years old with alopecia areata. Some clones in this sample may be carry-over from other donors' samples.

V usage is TRBV4-3 and J usage is TRBJ1-4; a weak D match, TRBD1 (5 bases). The CDR3 covers 12 residues. CDR1 and CDR2 from the germline V gene are LGHNA and YSLEER. V was trimmed by 8 bases and J by 5 bases, leaving 9 bases between them. CDR3 loop: CASSRGNEKLFF. The CDR3 DNA reads as TGCGCCAGCTCCCGGGGCAATGAAAAACTGTTTTTT.

This chain connects TRBV19 to TRBJ1-2; TRBD1 aligns across 8 bases. The CDR3 consists of 16 residues. The germline V gene encodes CDR1 LNHDA and CDR2 SQIVND (reference sequence). Germline trimming cut 3 bases from V and 3 bases from J; bases unmatched to any gene: 9. The DNA of the CDR3 is TGTGCCAGTAGTATGCCAGCGCAGGGACAGGACTATGGCTACACCTTC. Its translation: CASSMPAQGQDYGYTF.

The gene calls are TRBV12-3 or TRBV12-4 and TRBJ2-1, with D possibly matching TRBD1 (6 bases). V was clipped by 6 bases and J by 7 bases, with 19 bases between them. The CDR3 is 15 residues long. The CDR3 here is CASSKTGGSGNEQFF. The CDR3 DNA is TGTGCCAGCAGCAAAACTGGGGGCTCGGGTAATGAGCAGTTCTTC.

This clonotype appeared many times. The V call is TRBV12-3 or TRBV12-4, the J call TRBJ1-2; a weak D match, TRBD1 (5 bases). V shed 6 bases and J shed 5 bases, with 10 bases lying between them. The CDR3 totals 12 residues. The CDR3 region is CASSPDSYGYTF. The CDR3 DNA reads TGTGCCAGCAGCCCCGACAGTTATGGCTACACCTTC.

This clonotype was counted between two and nine times. J is TRBJ2-5 and V is TRBV7-6, with D tentatively TRBD2 (6 bases). V lost 2 bases to trimming and J lost 2 bases, with 12 bases between them. The V gene's germline CDR1 is SGHVS and CDR2 FNYEAQ. The CDR3 consists of 15 residues. The CDR3 sequence is CASSLNPGVQETQYF. The CDR3 DNA sequence: TGTGCCAGCAGCTTAAACCCGGGGGTTCAAGAGACCCAGTACTTC.

The chain has TRBV13 and TRBJ1-1; the D is unclear. The CDR3 extends over 13 amino acids. CDR1 PRHDT and CDR2 FYEKMQ come from the germline V gene (reference sequence). The ends were cut back, 5 bases at V and 3 bases at J, with 10 bases in the middle. The CDR3 DNA sequence: TGTGCCAGCAGCGGACGGGGTTACACTGAAGCTTTCTTT. Its protein is CASSGRGYTEAFF.

V and J are TRBV20-1 and TRBJ1-6; TRBD1 is a possible D gene (5 bases). Trimming left V 0 bases short and J 6 bases short, with 9 bases between. CDR1 and CDR2 from the germline V gene are DFQATT and SNEGSKA (reference sequence). CDR3 length equals 14 residues. CDR3: CSARDEGFNSPLHF. As DNA, the CDR3 is TGCAGTGCTAGAGATGAGGGGTTTAATTCACCCCTCCACTTT.

V and J are TRBV7-9 and TRBJ2-2; D remains unclear. Trimming removed 5 bases at V and 3 bases at J, with 10 bases between. The germline V gene has CDR1 SEHNR and CDR2 FQNEAQ (reference sequence). The CDR3 extends over 14 amino acids. The CDR3 DNA sequence: TGTGCCAGCAGCACCCTGACCGACACCGGGGAGCTGTTTTTT. Residues: CASSTLTDTGELFF.

Worth noting for this clonotype: At one of its ends the junction is not consistent with the germline gene, which may arise from a read error. The genes are TRBV6-2 or TRBV6-3 and TRBJ2-7; D might be TRBD1 or TRBD2, each matching 6 bases. CDR3 length: 14 residues. Germline V gene sequence: CDR1 MNHEY, CDR2 SVGEGT. The CDR3 spells CASSYPTSTPGADF. CDR3 DNA sequence: TGTGCCAGCAGTTACCCCACCAGCACGCCGGGGGCGGACTTC.

This clonotype was counted a few times. This chain connects TRBV4-3 to TRBJ1-4, with 8 bases that match TRBD1. CDR1 and CDR2 (germline): LGHNA, YSLEER. V trimming: 0 bases; J trimming: 11 bases; junction bases outside the gene matches: 11. The CDR3 runs to 16 residues. Written as DNA, the CDR3 is TGCGCCAGCAGCCAAGAGGAGGGCAGGGGGCTCGACAAACTGTTTTTT. This translates into CASSQEEGRGLDKLFF.

This clonotype was observed a few times. The chain is built from TRBV6-2 or TRBV6-3 and TRBJ2-1; no clear D. This CDR3 has 12 amino acids. The V gene lost 2 bases and the J gene lost 8 bases, with 7 bases spanning the gap. CDR1 and CDR2 from the germline V gene are MNHEY and SVGEGT. The chain's CDR3 is CASSYPLYEQFF. The CDR3 DNA follows: TGTGCCAGCAGTTACCCTCTCTATGAGCAGTTCTTC.

The sample holds many counts of this clonotype. J is TRBJ1-1 and V is TRBV6-5; D perhaps matches TRBD1 (6 bases). V was clipped by 2 bases and J by 5 bases, with 15 bases between them. Germline CDR1 MNHEY, CDR2 SVGAGI. CDR3 length: 15 residues. The CDR3 loop is CASSYPPGAGTEAFF. CDR3 nucleotides: TGTGCCAGCAGTTACCCGCCAGGGGCTGGGACTGAAGCTTTCTTT.

CDR3 region: CAISEAGSNQPQHF. As DNA, the CDR3 is TGTGCCATCAGTGAGGCGGGGAGCAATCAGCCCCAGCATTTT. The gene calls are TRBV10-3 and TRBJ1-5; D remains ambiguous. This CDR3 has 14 residues. The germline gives CDR1 ENHRY, CDR2 SYGVKD. V was pared by 2 bases and J by 1 base, with 6 bases between.

This clonotype was seen more than once but under ten times. V is TRBV28 and J is TRBJ2-2; 8 bases line up with TRBD1. Germline V lookup: CDR1 MDHEN, CDR2 SYDVKM. The CDR3 has 15 amino acids. Trimming removed 3 bases from V and 3 bases from J; junction bases left unmatched: 3. In nucleotides, the CDR3 is TGTGCCAGCAGTTTTGCAGGGGGCTACACCGGGGAGCTGTTTTTT. This encodes CASSFAGGYTGELFF. The full variable domain, its missing parts supplied by reference TRBV28 and TRBJ2-2, is DVKVTQSSRYLVKRTGEKVFLECVQDMDHENMFWYRQDPGLGLRLIYFSYDVKMKEKGDIPEGYSVSREKKERFSLILESASTNQTSMYLCASSFAGGYTGELFFGEGSRLTVL.

A word on this clonotype: An end of the junction differs from the germline gene, which may be a read error. This sequence joins TRBV5-6 and TRBJ1-1; D is unresolved. The germline CDR1 and CDR2 sequences are SGHDT and YYEEEE. CDR3 length: 15 residues. The chain's CDR3 is CASSMPRPLNTEASF. CDR3 coding DNA: TGTGCCAGCAGCATGCCTCGGCCCCTGAACACTGAAGCTTCCTTT.

The chain has TRBV7-9 and TRBJ2-5; TRBD2 aligns across 7 bases. Trimming took 0 bases from V and 7 from J; bases not matched to a gene: 11. The CDR3 totals 16 residues. Germline V CDR1 and CDR2: SEHNR, FQNEAQ (reference sequence). CDR3 coding DNA: TGTGCCAGCAGCTTAGCGACGGGGGGAGGCCGGGTGACCCAGTACTTC. It codes for CASSLATGGGRVTQYF.

This clonotype has a count of ten or more. The V and J genes are TRBV12-5 and TRBJ2-1; TRBD2 aligns across 8 bases. Germline CDR1 and CDR2: LGHNT and FRNRAP. The CDR3 has 21 amino acids. V lost 0 bases to trimming and J lost 1 base; unmatched junction nucleotides: 17. The chain's CDR3 is CASGLVRGISAGEVSYNEQFF. DNA for the CDR3: TGTGCTAGTGGTTTGGTACGTGGGATCTCAGCGGGGGAGGTATCCTACAATGAGCAGTTCTTC.

The V gene is TRBV30, the J gene TRBJ1-2; D is undetermined. Germline V gives CDR1 GTSNPN, CDR2 SVGIG (reference sequence). Between the trimmed V and J ends, which lost 6 bases and 3 bases, there was a span of 8 bases. The CDR3 sequence is 11 residues long. The CDR3 here is CACAEDYGYTF. In DNA, the CDR3 is TGTGCCTGCGCAGAGGACTATGGCTACACCTTC.

The sample holds many counts of this clonotype. The CDR3: CASRWTANTGELFF. In DNA, the CDR3 is TGTGCCAGCAGGTGGACGGCGAACACCGGGGAGCTGTTTTTT. V is TRBV5-4 and J is TRBJ2-2; the D is unclear. V was shortened by 5 bases and J by 0 bases, with 8 bases between the two germline ends. The CDR3 has 14 residues. Germline CDR1 and CDR2: SGHNT and YYREEE (reference sequence).

This clonotype came up a few times. The chain uses TRBV6-2 or TRBV6-3 and TRBJ2-6; D is possibly TRBD1 (6 bases). The CDR3 spans 18 residues. Trimming took 6 bases from V and 0 from J, leaving 18 bases between them. Germline V gene data show CDR1 as MNHEY and CDR2 as SVGEGT. The CDR3 bases are TGTGCCAGCAGCAACGACCGGACAGCTTACTCTGGGGCCAACGTCCTGACTTTC. This codes for CASSNDRTAYSGANVLTF.

This clonotype was detected many times. The chain links TRBV11-2 to TRBJ2-7; D not certain. V dropped 1 base and J dropped 4 bases, with 14 bases sitting between them. This CDR3 spans 15 amino acids. Germline CDR1 is SGHAT and CDR2 is FQNNGV. CDR3 coding DNA: TGTGCCAGCAGCTTAGGGCGGTCCCCGCTATACGAGCAGTACTTC. It encodes CASSLGRSPLYEQYF.

This clonotype was observed at least ten times. The chain recombines TRBV6-4 with TRBJ2-1; tentatively, D is TRBD1 or TRBD2 (5 bases each). Germline V gene lookup returns CDR1 MRHNA and CDR2 SNTAGT. V was trimmed by 0 bases and J by 7 bases, leaving 13 bases between them. This CDR3 has 15 residues. CDR3 bases: TGTGCCAGCAGTGACTCGGGGGAACCGGGAAATGAGCAGTTCTTC. Translating gives CASSDSGEPGNEQFF.